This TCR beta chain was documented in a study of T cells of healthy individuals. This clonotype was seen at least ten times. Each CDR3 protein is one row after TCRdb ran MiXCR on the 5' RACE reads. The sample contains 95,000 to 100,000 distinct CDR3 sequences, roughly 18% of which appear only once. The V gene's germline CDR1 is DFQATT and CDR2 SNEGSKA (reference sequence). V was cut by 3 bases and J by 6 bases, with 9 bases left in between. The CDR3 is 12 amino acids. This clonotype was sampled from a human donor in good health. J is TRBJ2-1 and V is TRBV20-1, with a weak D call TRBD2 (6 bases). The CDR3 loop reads CSASRGLNEQFF. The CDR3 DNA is TGCAGTGCTAGTCGGGGACTCAATGAGCAGTTCTTC.